This paragraph reports one TCR beta chain. Its antigen is as yet unknown. Once RNA had been extracted, it was reverse transcribed into cDNA to act as the sequencing template. The data were produced by immunoSEQ multiplex PCR, yet TCRdb's version contains in-frame clones alone and is incomplete. The sample gives over 150,000 clones, around three fifths of which show up once; 14% is in the top ten. The data stem from a study of CD8+ T cells in alopecia areata. Study-level information: Treatment of the treated patients consisted of oral tofacitinib, 5 to 10 mg twice daily. Study-level results: Scalp clonality and expanded CD8+ clones among the top 100 showed significant decreases with tofacitinib.

The sample's treatment: oral pan-JAK inhibitor, 5-10 mg twice daily. V lost 3 bases to trimming and J lost 0 bases, with 14 bases between them. From germline, CDR1 is MNHEY and CDR2 SVGAGI. The CDR3 loop spans 16 amino acids. The material was CD4+ T cells sorted from blood, obtained at week 24, from a patient treated with tofacitinib. The clonotype originates from a human donor with alopecia areata. The rearrangement links TRBV6-5 to TRBJ2-5, with D possibly being TRBD1 (5 bases). The CDR3 region is CASSYRAGPYQETQYF. The CDR3 DNA follows: TGTGCCAGCAGTTATAGGGCAGGGCCGTACCAAGAGACCCAGTACTTC.